One sample yielded the 29 T cell receptor beta chains listed below, sequenced in a study of blood T cell repertoires in COVID-19. The protocol was immunoSEQ multiplex PCR, while the TCRdb copy is restricted to in-frame clones and leaves out a portion. The repertoire holds approximately 210,000 clones, approximately 80% seen once, with 0.85% to 0.95% in the top ten. Sample: peripheral blood. Receptors originate from a man in his fifties or sixties with COVID-19, enrolled during active disease.

The chain recombines TRBV28 with TRBJ2-1; 10 bases map to TRBD2. The germline gives CDR1 MDHEN, CDR2 SYDVKM. J was trimmed by 3 bases and V by 4 bases; bases with no gene match: 12. The CDR3 covers 18 residues. The CDR3 DNA follows: TGTGCCAGCAGTTCCCCGGCCGGGGCTAGCGGGGGCTACAATGAGCAGTTCTTC. As protein: CASSSPAGASGGYNEQFF.

J is TRBJ1-4 and V is TRBV27; tentatively, D is TRBD1 (6 bases). Between the trimmed V and J ends, which lost 6 bases and 3 bases, there was a span of 14 bases. In germline, CDR1 is MNHEY, CDR2 SMNVEV (reference sequence). CDR3 size: 15 residues. DNA of the CDR3: TGTGCCAGCAGACGCTTGGGACAATCTAATGAAAAACTGTTTTTT. It encodes CASRRLGQSNEKLFF.

In this sample, this clone turned up a few times. The rearrangement links TRBV7-9 to TRBJ1-5, with D possibly being TRBD1 (6 bases). CDR3 size: 16 residues. With 1 base removed from V and 1 base from J, the gap between germline ends came to 11 bases. CDR1 SEHNR and CDR2 FQNEAQ come from the germline V gene (reference sequence). CDR3 coding DNA: TGTGCCAGCAGCTTAGGGAATCAGGGGAGCAATCAGCCCCAGCATTTT. This sequence encodes CASSLGNQGSNQPQHF.

The V gene is TRBV18, the J gene TRBJ1-2; TRBD1 matches 9 bases. CDR1 is KGHSH and CDR2 is LQKENI in the germline V gene. J gave up 6 bases and V 6 bases, and 11 bases lay outside the gene matches. This CDR3 is 15 amino acids long. CDR3 sequence reads: CASSFSGTGSNGYTF. The CDR3 DNA is TGTGCCAGCTCGTTTTCCGGGACAGGGTCTAATGGCTACACCTTC.

The V and J genes are TRBV27 and TRBJ2-7, with 8 bases lining up with TRBD1. After removal of 7 bases from V and 3 bases from J, the junction contained 5 bases not matched to a gene. The length of the CDR3 is 13 residues. Germline CDR1 MNHEY, CDR2 SMNVEV (reference sequence). CDR3 nucleotide sequence: TGTGCCAGCACTCGGACAGGGAACTACGAGCAGTACTTC. Translation gives CASTRTGNYEQYF.

DNA for the CDR3: TGTGCCAGCACTAAGGACAGGGGTAGAACCTACGAGCAGTACTTC. Translated: CASTKDRGRTYEQYF. The chain links TRBV2 to TRBJ2-7; 9 bases line up with TRBD1. The CDR3 totals 15 residues. V trimming: 7 bases; J trimming: 2 bases; junction bases outside the gene matches: 9. Germline CDR1 reads SNHLY; CDR2 reads FYNNEI.

This chain joins TRBV7-2 and TRBJ1-5; possible D gene TRBD1, 6 bases. CDR3 size: 15 residues. CDR1 SGHTA and CDR2 FQGNSA come from the germline V gene. Trimming pared 0 bases from V and 4 bases from J, leaving 10 bases between. CDR3 DNA: TGTGCCAGCAGCTTAGCAGGCAGGGGTAATCAGCCCCAGCATTTT. This sequence encodes CASSLAGRGNQPQHF. The whole variable domain, filled in from reference TRBV7-2 and TRBJ1-5, reads GAGVSQSPSNKVTEKGKDVELRCDPISGHTALYWYRQSLGQGLEFLIYFQGNSAPDKSGLPSDRFSAERTGGSVSTLTIQRTQQEDSAVYLCASSLAGRGNQPQHFGDGTRLSIL.

The rearrangement links TRBV19 to TRBJ1-5; possible D gene TRBD1, 6 bases. Trimming stripped 5 bases from V and 6 bases from J, with 14 bases between. There are 14 residues in the CDR3. Per the germline V gene, CDR1 is LNHDA and CDR2 is SQIVND (reference sequence). CDR3 sequence (DNA): TGTGCCAGTAGTGGGGGCGGGGGAGCTCAGCCCCAGCATTTT. It yields the protein CASSGGGGAQPQHF.

The rearrangement links TRBV6-5 to TRBJ1-2; 10 nucleotides agree with TRBD1. With V trimmed by 6 bases and J by 3 bases, 1 base remained unmatched. CDR1 is MNHEY and CDR2 is SVGAGI in the germline V gene. The CDR3 length is 13 residues. In nucleotides, the CDR3 is TGTGCCAGCAGCGGGACAGGGGACTATGGCTACACCTTC. Protein product: CASSGTGDYGYTF.

The chain uses TRBV6-1 and TRBJ2-3; the match to TRBD2 covers 7 bases. Germline CDR1 and CDR2: MNHNS and SASEGT. V shed 3 bases and J 0 bases; nucleotides not matched to a gene: 3. This CDR3 comprises 15 residues. CDR3 in DNA: TGTGCCAGCAGTGACCCGCGGGGGAGCACAGATACGCAGTATTTT. As protein: CASSDPRGSTDTQYF.

The chain joins TRBV5-1 to TRBJ2-1; 12 bases align to TRBD2. Germline CDR1 SGHRS, CDR2 YFSETQ. The ends lost 3 bases at V and 7 bases at J; junction bases unmatched: 8. This CDR3 has 16 residues. The DNA of the CDR3 is TGCGCCAGCAGCTCTTCTCTAGCGGGAGGGTGGAATGAGCAGTTCTTC. This gives the protein CASSSSLAGGWNEQFF.

The V and J genes are TRBV5-1 and TRBJ1-4; D gene uncertain. Germline CDR1 is SGHRS and CDR2 is YFSETQ. The V end lost 1 base, the J end lost 0 bases, and 4 bases lay between the germline ends. The CDR3 consists of 14 residues. CDR3 residues: CASSLQSTNEKLFF. CDR3 sequence (DNA): TGCGCCAGCAGCTTGCAATCAACTAATGAAAAACTGTTTTTT.

The chain is built from TRBV7-8 and TRBJ2-1; 10 bases align to TRBD2. V dropped 1 base and J dropped 2; count of bases not matched to a gene: 5. Looked up from germline, CDR1 is SGHVS and CDR2 is FQNEAQ. This CDR3 comprises 17 residues. CDR3 nucleotide sequence: TGTGCCAGCAGCTTAGGGGCTAGCGGGAGCCCCTACAATGAGCAGTTCTTC. Translating gives CASSLGASGSPYNEQFF.

The rearrangement uses TRBV19 and TRBJ2-1; 9 bases are a match to TRBD1. This CDR3 spans 16 amino acids. Germline V CDR1 and CDR2: LNHDA, SQIVND (reference sequence). V shed 7 bases and J 2 bases; nucleotides not matched to a gene: 9. The CDR3 nucleotides read TGTGCCAGTAATACCGCCGGGACAGGGCCCTACAATGAGCAGTTCTTC. This gives the protein CASNTAGTGPYNEQFF.

The chain is built from TRBV7-9 and TRBJ1-2; perhaps TRBD1 as D (5 bases). The ends were cut back, 1 base at V and 5 bases at J, with 5 bases in the middle. The CDR3 consists of 12 residues. CDR1 is SEHNR and CDR2 is FQNEAQ in the germline V gene (reference sequence). CDR3 sequence: CASSLGQYGYTF. In DNA form, the CDR3 reads TGTGCCAGCAGCTTAGGACAGTATGGCTACACCTTC.

This clone appeared a few times. V usage is TRBV27 and J usage is TRBJ1-5; possibly TRBD1 for D (5 bases). This CDR3 region has 15 residues. Trimming removed 3 bases at V and 0 bases at J, with 9 bases between. Looked up from germline, CDR1 is MNHEY and CDR2 is SMNVEV (reference sequence). CDR3 sequence reads: CASSLTAYSNQPQHF. The CDR3 DNA sequence: TGTGCCAGCAGTTTGACAGCTTATAGCAATCAGCCCCAGCATTTT.

This chain joins TRBV5-6 and TRBJ1-6, with no clear D. Trimming took 4 bases from V and 6 from J, leaving 11 bases between them. Germline-derived CDR1 and CDR2 are SGHDT and YYEEEE. The CDR3 has 14 residues. The CDR3 spells CASSEYSFNSPLHF. The CDR3 DNA is TGTGCCAGCAGCGAGTACAGTTTTAATTCACCCCTCCACTTT. The full variable domain, completed using reference TRBV5-6 and TRBJ1-6, is DAGVTQSPTHLIKTRGQQVTLRCSPKSGHDTVSWYQQALGQGPQFIFQYYEEEERQRGNFPDRFSGHQFPNYSSELNVNALLLGDSALYLCASSEYSFNSPLHFGNGTRLTVT.

The chain has TRBV20-1 and TRBJ1-2; D remains unclear. CDR1 and CDR2 from the germline V gene are DFQATT and SNEGSKA (reference sequence). Deletions cut 4 bases from V and 1 base from J, with 4 bases between. CDR3 length: 11 residues. CDR3 nucleotide sequence: TGCAGTGCTACCCATAACTATGGCTACACCTTC. As protein: CSATHNYGYTF.

The chain is built from TRBV2 and TRBJ1-4, with 10 bases that match TRBD1. Germline assignment: CDR1 SNHLY and CDR2 FYNNEI. The V gene end was trimmed by 2 bases and the J gene end by 7 bases; junction bases not matched to a gene: 4. This CDR3 comprises 15 residues. CDR3 sequence: CASSELGTGVEKLFF. The DNA of the CDR3 is TGTGCCAGCAGTGAACTCGGGACAGGGGTTGAAAAACTGTTTTTT.

This clone was observed a single time. The chain links TRBV6-5 to TRBJ2-4; D not resolved. V lost 6 bases and J 0 bases, leaving 9 bases between the germline ends. Germline assignment: CDR1 MNHEY and CDR2 SVGAGI. The CDR3 runs to 14 residues. CDR3 loop: CASSSQVAKNIQYF. DNA for the CDR3: TGTGCCAGCAGCTCACAAGTAGCCAAAAACATTCAGTACTTC.

The chain joins TRBV15 to TRBJ2-5; 9 bases align to TRBD2. The J segment lost 1 base and the V segment lost 0 bases, leaving 6 bases of the junction unmatched. This CDR3 region has 17 residues. Germline CDR1 and CDR2: LNHNV and YYDKDF (reference sequence). This CDR3 reads CATSRDFSGRPQETQYF. CDR3 bases: TGTGCCACCAGCAGAGATTTTAGCGGGAGACCCCAAGAGACCCAGTACTTC.

CDR3 nucleotide sequence: TGCGCCAGCAGCCAAGACATAGGGACAGGGGAGGGATATGGCTACACCTTC. Amino acids: CASSQDIGTGEGYGYTF. The chain combines TRBV4-3 with TRBJ1-2, with 10 bases lining up with TRBD1. Germline CDR1 and CDR2: LGHNA and YSLEER. CDR3 length: 17 amino acids. Trimming removed 0 bases from V and 5 bases from J; junction bases left unmatched: 9.

Points on this clone: Additional DNA sequences in this sample encode the identical CDR3. The chain joins TRBV6-5 to TRBJ2-3, with 11 nucleotides matching TRBD1. V lost 8 bases to trimming and J lost 3 bases; unmatched junction nucleotides: 4. Germline loops: CDR1 MNHEY, CDR2 SVGAGI. The CDR3 totals 14 residues. The CDR3 spells CASRRDRGTDTQYF. The CDR3 nucleotides are TGTGCCAGCCGTCGGGACAGGGGGACAGATACGCAGTATTTT.

This chain joins TRBV11-2 and TRBJ2-7; weak D call: TRBD1 (5 bases). The germline V gene has CDR1 SGHAT and CDR2 FQNNGV. Deletions cut 0 bases from V and 2 bases from J, with 11 bases between. The CDR3 extends over 15 amino acids. The CDR3 DNA reads as TGTGCCAGCAGCTTAGATCAGACAGTTACCTACGAGCAGTACTTC. This gives the protein CASSLDQTVTYEQYF.

This chain joins TRBV28 and TRBJ2-1; 11 positions agree with TRBD2. The CDR3 runs 17 residues. V shed 6 bases, J shed 4 bases, and the junction held 11 bases outside the gene matches. Germline V gives CDR1 MDHEN, CDR2 SYDVKM. The CDR3 DNA is TGTGCCAGCAGACGCCCCGGGACTAGCGGCTTTTACAATGAGCAGTTCTTC. Amino acids: CASRRPGTSGFYNEQFF.

This chain uses TRBV28 with TRBJ2-1; 12 positions match TRBD1. Per germline, CDR1 MDHEN and CDR2 SYDVKM. This CDR3 is built from 15 residues. With 6 bases clipped from V and 10 bases from J, the junction kept 10 bases outside the gene matches. CDR3 sequence (DNA): TGTGCCAGCAGCCTGACCGGGACAGGGGGCCGGGAGCAGTTCTTC. Its translation is CASSLTGTGGREQFF.

The chain couples TRBV28 to TRBJ1-4; the D gene is possibly TRBD1 (6 bases). The CDR3 is 14 amino acids. V lost 2 bases to trimming and J lost 5 bases, with 9 bases between them. Germline CDR1 reads MDHEN; CDR2 reads SYDVKM. The DNA of the CDR3 is TGTGCCAGCAGTTTAGGACAGAACAATGAAAAACTGTTTTTT. Its translation is CASSLGQNNEKLFF.

To note about this clone: Other nucleotide sequences from this sample produce the same CDR3. The V call is TRBV18, the J call TRBJ2-5; 9 bases map to TRBD1. Per the germline V gene, CDR1 is KGHSH and CDR2 is LQKENI. CDR3 length: 13 amino acids. V lost 5 bases to trimming and J lost 5 bases; unmatched junction nucleotides: 3. This chain's CDR3 is CASSSGQGETQYF. The CDR3 DNA sequence: TGTGCCAGCTCATCAGGACAGGGGGAGACCCAGTACTTC.

The gene calls are TRBV28 and TRBJ2-5; weak D call: TRBD2 (7 bases). The V and J ends lost 5 bases and 6 bases respectively, with 19 bases between them. Germline-derived CDR1 and CDR2 are MDHEN and SYDVKM. The CDR3 is 15 residues long. The CDR3 bases are TGTGCCAGCAGTCCTCGATTAGGGGGGGGGCAGACCCAGTACTTC. Amino acids: CASSPRLGGGQTQYF.